This passage covers 5 T cell receptor beta chains from one sample sequenced in a study of blood T cell repertoires in COVID-19. TCRdb's copy holds only in-frame clones and misses some; the assay was immunoSEQ multiplex PCR. The data show approximately 180,000 clones, with 80% to 90% seen just once and more than 2.5% held by the top ten. Material for sequencing was peripheral blood. These TCRs come from a man aged 55 to 70 with acute or convalescent COVID-19.

The chain joins TRBV27 to TRBJ2-2; 7 bases agree with TRBD2. Germline lookup yields CDR1 MNHEY and CDR2 SMNVEV (reference sequence). Unmatched junction bases numbered 2, after V lost 1 base and J lost 3 bases. The CDR3 extends over 15 amino acids. The DNA of the CDR3 is TGTGCCAGCAGTTTATTGGGGGGGGACACCGGGGAGCTGTTTTTT. Translating gives CASSLLGGDTGELFF.

The chain couples TRBV28 to TRBJ2-7; the D is unclear. V lost 7 bases, J lost 0 bases, and 10 bases lay in between. Germline CDR1 is MDHEN and CDR2 is SYDVKM. The CDR3 contains 13 residues. The CDR3 coding sequence is TGTGCCAGCAACGTGGCAGTCTCCTACGAGCAGTACTTC. The encoded protein is CASNVAVSYEQYF.

V is TRBV28 and J is TRBJ1-1; the match to TRBD1 covers 8 bases. J was trimmed by 11 bases and V by 6 bases; bases with no gene match: 11. Per the germline V gene, CDR1 is MDHEN and CDR2 is SYDVKM. The CDR3 has 13 amino acids. The CDR3 region is CASRGGSTGEAFF. The CDR3, as DNA: TGTGCCAGCAGAGGGGGATCGACAGGGGAGGCTTTCTTT.

The chain joins TRBV7-8 to TRBJ2-7; 12 bases fit TRBD1. The CDR3 is 16 residues long. Germline-derived CDR1 and CDR2 are SGHVS and FQNEAQ. Trimming removed 5 bases from V and 1 base from J; junction bases left unmatched: 6. CDR3 bases: TGTGCCAGCAGCCAGAGGGGACAGGGGGCTTCCTACGAGCAGTACTTC. It is translated as CASSQRGQGASYEQYF.

This rearrangement joins TRBV19 to TRBJ2-4; 8 bases fit TRBD2. Per germline, CDR1 LNHDA and CDR2 SQIVND (reference sequence). V shed 5 bases and J 0 bases; nucleotides not matched to a gene: 15. The CDR3 is made up of 19 amino acids. In DNA form, the CDR3 reads TGTGCCAGTAGTGAGAGTGGGAGCGGGAGTATGATAGCCAAAAACATTCAGTACTTC. This gives the protein CASSESGSGSMIAKNIQYF.